The present entry profiles one TCR beta chain with its context. The sample originates from a study of blood T cell repertoires in COVID-19. CDR3 length: 15 amino acids. The germline CDR1 and CDR2 sequences are SGHVS and FNYEAQ. V dropped 5 bases and J dropped 5; count of bases not matched to a gene: 8. Assay used: immunoSEQ multiplex PCR; TCRdb lists only in-frame clones, some missing. The repertoire has 320,000 or so clones, roughly 85% of them found once; the top ten carry approximately 1.9%. Sequencing input: PBMCs or T cells enriched from blood (not recorded which). This chain uses TRBV7-6 with TRBJ1-4, with TRBD1 matching 7 bases. This TCR was recovered from a woman aged 25-40 years who had been exposed to COVID-19. In nucleotides, the CDR3 is TGTGCCAGCAGCCCTAAGGGACAGCTGAATGAAAAACTGTTTTTT. Amino acids: CASSPKGQLNEKLFF.